This T cell receptor beta chain was identified during a study of control samples from healthy donors and cancer patients. V lost 3 bases and J lost 0; bases outside the gene matches: 5. Germline loops: CDR1 SGHAT, CDR2 FQNNGV. There are 15 residues in the CDR3. Generated by immunoSEQ multiplex PCR, the TCRdb table keeps only in-frame clones and is missing some. The data hold about 150,000 clones, with 85% to 95% observed a single time. Input material: PBMCs. The chain has TRBV11-2 and TRBJ2-7, with 7 bases aligning to TRBD1. The clonotype was recovered from a man aged 55 to 70 with colorectal cancer. In nucleotides, the CDR3 is TGTGCCAGCAGCTTGACCGGGACAGCCTCCTACGAGCAGTACTTC. Translating gives CASSLTGTASYEQYF.